This entry is about one T cell receptor beta chain. Germline values: CDR1 LNHDA, CDR2 SQIVND (reference sequence). CDR3 length equals 16 residues. The V segment lost 5 bases and the J segment 1 base; nucleotides outside the gene matches: 11. The sample comes from a study of blood T cell repertoires in COVID-19. Overall study: PBMCs, B-cell-depleted T cells, or T cells were the source of the cDNA or gDNA that made up the material.

Authors' analysis steps: Amplification with reference gene primers provided the estimates of nucleated cell counts. Method: immunoSEQ multiplex PCR; TCRdb's copy keeps in-frame clones and lacks some. The D gene and trimming were derived from the DNA, and the V and J assignments and clone size from that table. In the table there are approximately 130,000 clones, 70% to 90% of which are singletons. The chain is built from TRBV19 and TRBJ2-7; TRBD2 matches 7 bases. Sequencing was done on a sample of peripheral blood. The TCR was taken from a man between 60 and 75 years old with acute or convalescent COVID-19. CDR3 protein: CASSPYSTSWSYEQYF. The CDR3 nucleotides are TGTGCCAGTAGTCCCTACTCGACTAGCTGGTCCTACGAGCAGTACTTC.